This T cell receptor (beta chain) stems from a study of cytomegalovirus exposure and HLA in healthy donors. Study findings and constraints: Reports indicated that the classifier achieved high specificity and sensitivity in diagnosing cytomegalovirus status. Accurate predictions that matched the HLA-A and HLA-B alleles of most subjects were reportedly made from TCR beta sequences. Versus the approximately 700-donor mean, an Asian-associated ancestry cluster reportedly showed fewer N-insertions in a later analysis.

It was with 60 Vbeta and 13 Jbeta primers that the PCR ran. This table comes from immunoSEQ multiplex PCR, and its TCRdb copy is limited to in-frame clones, with some not included. The table records fewer than 200,000 clones, roughly four fifths of them present only once. The CDR3 covers 16 residues. V was pared by 2 bases and J by 1 base, with 5 bases of the junction left unmatched. Germline-derived CDR1 and CDR2 are SGHTA and FQGNSA. Regarding this clone: Its antigen remains unknown.

This chain uses TRBV7-2 with TRBJ2-1, with 7 positions matching TRBD2. This receptor was identified in a woman aged 25 to 45 in good health and CMV-seronegative. The sequencing sample was made of PBMCs. The CDR3 DNA reads as TGTGCCAGCAGCTTAAGCGGGGCCGTGTCCTACAATGAGCAGTTCTTC. Translating it yields CASSLSGAVSYNEQFF.